The clone carrying this T cell receptor (beta chain) was counted a few times. Germline loops: CDR1 SGHKS, CDR2 YYEKEE (reference sequence). The CDR3 extends over 17 amino acids. Trimming took 0 bases from V and 0 from J, leaving 10 bases between them. TCRdb used MiXCR to reprocess the RT-PCR reads, holding one entry per CDR3 protein. Of more than 600,000 distinct CDR3 sequences in the sample, 12% to 15% were seen once. This chain links TRBV5-5 with TRBJ2-6; D is unresolved. The clonotype originates from a female donor in good health, serving as a healthy control. The sample was memory CD4+ T cells from blood. The CDR3 sequence: CASSLADTSSGANVLTF. DNA of the CDR3: TGTGCCAGCAGCTTGGCCGATACGAGCTCTGGGGCCAACGTCCTGACTTTC.